These 20 T cell receptor beta chains originate from one sample sequenced in a study of identical twins. MiXCR was run by TCRdb on the 5' RACE reads, yielding one entry per CDR3 protein. Of about 240,000 distinct CDR3 sequences listed, around 7.6% are singletons. This sample was also put to use in a study of yellow fever vaccine responses in identical twins.

The specimen sequenced was CD8+ T cells sorted from blood. Every receptor here comes from a woman between 18 and 30 years old in good health.

This clonotype was recorded at least ten times. The chain is built from TRBV24-1 and TRBJ2-2; 8 positions agree with TRBD1. The CDR3 consists of 15 residues. With V trimmed by 4 bases and J by 6 bases, 6 bases remained unmatched. In germline, CDR1 is KGHDR, CDR2 SFDVKD. For the CDR3, the DNA is TGTGCCACCAGTGAACAGGACAGGGAGGCCGGGGAGCTGTTTTTT. Translation: CATSEQDREAGELFF.

This clonotype has only a few counts. This sequence joins TRBV6-2 or TRBV6-3 and TRBJ2-2, with TRBD2 identical over 14 bases. The CDR3 sequence is 15 residues long. Trimming removed 8 bases from V and 2 bases from J; junction bases left unmatched: 1. The germline gives CDR1 MNHEY, CDR2 SVGEGT. The CDR3: CASGTSGSNTGELFF. CDR3 in DNA: TGTGCCAGCGGGACTAGCGGGAGTAACACCGGGGAGCTGTTTTTT.

In its sample, this clonotype was seen a few times. CDR3 bases: TGTGCCAGTACGGGGGGGGTAGGCGACGAGCAGTACTTC. Its translation: CASTGGVGDEQYF. This chain connects TRBV28 to TRBJ2-7; 8 bases are shared with TRBD2. The CDR3 is 13 residues long. V lost 9 bases and J lost 5; bases outside the gene matches: 9. Germline-derived CDR1 and CDR2 are MDHEN and SYDVKM.

This clonotype came up a few times. The V gene is TRBV9, the J gene TRBJ2-3; possibly TRBD2 for D (7 bases). The V gene lost 4 bases and the J gene lost 3 bases, with 15 bases spanning the gap. The germline V gene has CDR1 SGDLS and CDR2 YYNGEE. This CDR3 has 15 residues. The CDR3 bases are TGTGCCAGCAGCCTCACAGGGCGGGAGACAGATACGCAGTATTTT. It encodes CASSLTGRETDTQYF.

This clonotype was counted only a few times. The chain couples TRBV7-9 to TRBJ2-7; D possibly corresponds to TRBD2 (6 bases). The V end was cut by 3 bases, the J end by 4 bases, with 16 bases between. The CDR3 has 15 amino acids. In germline, CDR1 is SEHNR, CDR2 FQNEAQ (reference sequence). DNA for the CDR3: TGTGCCAGCAGCTTGGGCCCGCGGACTACATACGAGCAGTACTTC. It specifies CASSLGPRTTYEQYF.

The table lists this clonotype with many counts. This rearrangement joins TRBV5-1 to TRBJ2-1; 10 positions agree with TRBD2. There are 15 residues in the CDR3. Per the germline V gene, CDR1 is SGHRS and CDR2 is YFSETQ. Trimming removed 4 bases from V and 6 bases from J; junction bases left unmatched: 7. In nucleotides, the CDR3 is TGCGCCAGCAGCGTACCTAGCGGGAGCGGCAATGAGCAGTTCTTC. It codes for CASSVPSGSGNEQFF.

This clonotype showed up just a few times. This chain connects TRBV20-1 to TRBJ1-5; 9 positions match TRBD1. Germline CDR1 and CDR2: DFQATT and SNEGSKA (reference sequence). V gave up 6 bases and J gave up 5 bases; unmatched junction bases: 8. The CDR3 length is 14 residues. The CDR3 sequence: CSAPTGGIDQPQHF. CDR3 bases: TGCAGTGCCCCGACAGGGGGAATCGATCAGCCCCAGCATTTT.

In its sample, this clonotype was seen a few times. This sequence joins TRBV20-1 and TRBJ2-7; 9 bases fit TRBD2. V lost 4 bases to trimming and J lost 0 bases; unmatched junction nucleotides: 4. Germline V lookup: CDR1 DFQATT, CDR2 SNEGSKA (reference sequence). This CDR3 is 14 amino acids long. The CDR3 reads CSAMGGLASYEQYF. The CDR3 region has the DNA TGCAGTGCTATGGGGGGACTAGCCTCCTACGAGCAGTACTTC.

This sequence joins TRBV6-5 and TRBJ2-5; TRBD1 matches 8 bases. CDR1 and CDR2 from the germline V gene are MNHEY and SVGAGI. The CDR3 extends over 14 amino acids. The junction had 6 bases not matched to a gene; V was cut back by 4 bases and J by 5 bases. CDR3 DNA: TGTGCCAGCAGTTCTCAGGGGGCCGTGGAGACCCAGTACTTC. Translating gives CASSSQGAVETQYF.

Note on this clonotype: Given a much more abundant clone one base away, this may be a read error. This sequence joins TRBV7-8 and TRBJ2-1; perhaps TRBD2 as D (6 bases). The V and J ends lost 7 bases and 6 bases respectively, with 13 bases between them. Germline V CDR1 and CDR2: SGHVS, FQNEAQ. This CDR3 has 13 residues. The CDR3: CASIFTSFNEQFF. The CDR3 region has the DNA TGTGCCAGCATCTTTACTAGCTTCAATGAGCAGTTCTTC.

This clonotype was observed a handful of times. Written as DNA, the CDR3 is TGTGCCAGCAGTTTCCGACTAGCGGGGGACTACGAGCAGTACTTC. It is translated as CASSFRLAGDYEQYF. The genes are TRBV27 and TRBJ2-7; 12 bases are shared with TRBD2. J lost 3 bases, V lost 3 bases, and 3 bases had no gene match. This CDR3 has 15 amino acids. Germline loops: CDR1 MNHEY, CDR2 SMNVEV (reference sequence).

This clonotype was seen repeatedly, ten times or more. The chain is built from TRBV28 and TRBJ2-1; D possibly uses TRBD1 or TRBD2 (5 bases each). Germline V lookup: CDR1 MDHEN, CDR2 SYDVKM. Trimming took 3 bases from V and 7 from J, leaving 22 bases between them. This CDR3 region has 17 residues. The CDR3 is CASSFWGWDKQGNEQFF. Here the CDR3 DNA reads TGTGCCAGCAGTTTTTGGGGGTGGGATAAGCAAGGGAATGAGCAGTTCTTC. Full variable domain (outside the CDR3, taken from reference TRBV28 and TRBJ2-1): DVKVTQSSRYLVKRTGEKVFLECVQDMDHENMFWYRQDPGLGLRLIYFSYDVKMKEKGDIPEGYSVSREKKERFSLILESASTNQTSMYLCASSFWGWDKQGNEQFFGPGTRLTVL.

There are a few counts of this clonotype. The CDR3 spells CASSLPINADTQYF. The CDR3 nucleotides read TGTGCCAGCAGCTTACCTATCAATGCAGATACGCAGTATTTT. The chain combines TRBV11-2 with TRBJ2-3; no clear D. Germline V gene sequence: CDR1 SGHAT, CDR2 FQNNGV. The CDR3 is 14 residues long. The V end was cut by 2 bases, the J end by 4 bases, with 10 bases between.

This clonotype has only a few counts. The chain recombines TRBV25-1 with TRBJ2-1; D tentatively fits TRBD1 or TRBD2 (6 bases each). The CDR3 covers 17 residues. Trimming removed 4 bases from V and 0 bases from J, with 16 bases in between. Germline lookup yields CDR1 MGHDK and CDR2 SYGVNS. CDR3 nucleotides: TGTGCCAGCAGTGCGAGGGGGGCAATGAGCTCCTACAATGAGCAGTTCTTC. This encodes CASSARGAMSSYNEQFF.

This clonotype was seen many times. This chain joins TRBV9 and TRBJ1-1; D unresolved. The CDR3 extends over 14 amino acids. Germline V gene sequence: CDR1 SGDLS, CDR2 YYNGEE. Trimming removed 6 bases from V and 1 base from J, with 13 bases in between. In DNA form, the CDR3 reads TGTGCCAGCACGGCAATGGGTGGGAACACTGAAGCTTTCTTT. Its translation is CASTAMGGNTEAFF.

This clonotype was counted only a few times. The genes are TRBV27 and TRBJ2-2, with 8 bases fitting TRBD1. V shed 6 bases and J 3 bases; nucleotides not matched to a gene: 12. The V gene's germline CDR1 is MNHEY and CDR2 SMNVEV (reference sequence). The CDR3 has 17 amino acids. CDR3 sequence reads: CASSPARTGPYTGELFF. CDR3 sequence (DNA): TGTGCCAGCAGCCCCGCCCGGACAGGGCCATACACCGGGGAGCTGTTTTTT.

The chain joins TRBV7-9 to TRBJ2-7; 14 bases agree with TRBD2. Germline assignment: CDR1 SEHNR and CDR2 FQNEAQ (reference sequence). V lost 5 bases, J lost 4 bases, and 4 bases stayed unmatched. This CDR3 is 15 amino acids long. This CDR3 is CASSEGTSGSYEQYF. In nucleotides, the CDR3 is TGTGCCAGCAGCGAGGGGACTAGCGGGAGTTACGAGCAGTACTTC.

This clonotype turned up a few times. The rearrangement uses TRBV2 and TRBJ2-2; no firm D call. The V end lost 10 bases, the J end lost 5 bases, and 20 bases lay between the germline ends. Germline assignment: CDR1 SNHLY and CDR2 FYNNEI. The CDR3 length is 15 residues. The CDR3 DNA reads TGTGCCACCTCCACAGCCAGGATTTCAACCGGGGAGCTGTTTTTT. Amino acid sequence: CATSTARISTGELFF.

This clonotype was recorded at least ten times. J is TRBJ1-5 and V is TRBV4-1; 8 nucleotides align to TRBD1. The germline V gene has CDR1 MGHRA and CDR2 YSYEKL. This CDR3 has 15 amino acids. The ends lost 0 bases at V and 3 bases at J; junction bases unmatched: 1. CDR3 coding DNA: TGCGCCAGCAGCCAAGAGACAGGGGTCAATCAGCCCCAGCATTTT. Translating gives CASSQETGVNQPQHF.

This chain uses TRBV7-6 with TRBJ2-3; no definite D call. The germline V gene has CDR1 SGHVS and CDR2 FNYEAQ. Trimming took 1 base from V and 4 from J, leaving 6 bases between them. The CDR3 consists of 13 residues. The CDR3, as DNA: TGTGCCAGCAGCTTAGGCCCTTCAGATACGCAGTATTTT. This codes for CASSLGPSDTQYF. The whole variable domain, filled in from reference TRBV7-6 and TRBJ2-3, reads GAGVSQSPRYKVTKRGQDVALRCDPISGHVSLYWYRQALGQGPEFLTYFNYEAQQDKSGLPNDRFSAERPEGSISTLTIQRTEQRDSAMYRCASSLGPSDTQYFGPGTRLTVL.